This TCR beta chain emerged from a study of blood T cells in healthy people across ages. General study results and limits: More naive CD4+ cells and higher diversity marked long-lived donors relative to aged donors.

This clonotype turned up a few times. The target antigen is unknown. Alongside a J-beta primer mix, a sample-barcoded 5' primer served in a second PCR lasting 7 to 11 cycles. TCRdb reprocessed the 5' RACE reads via MiXCR and lists one record per CDR3 protein. This table has hundreds of thousands of distinct CDR3 sequences, 45% to 50% appearing once. The CDR3 has 14 residues. V was pared by 3 bases and J by 3 bases, with 11 bases between. The sequenced material came from blood. The TCR was taken from a woman aged 55-75 years in good health. V gene TRBV12-3 or TRBV12-4 combines with J gene TRBJ2-5, with D possibly TRBD1 on 6 matching bases. CDR3 in amino acids: CASSLMAGEETQYF. As DNA, the CDR3 is TGTGCCAGCAGTTTGATGGCAGGGGAAGAGACCCAGTACTTC.